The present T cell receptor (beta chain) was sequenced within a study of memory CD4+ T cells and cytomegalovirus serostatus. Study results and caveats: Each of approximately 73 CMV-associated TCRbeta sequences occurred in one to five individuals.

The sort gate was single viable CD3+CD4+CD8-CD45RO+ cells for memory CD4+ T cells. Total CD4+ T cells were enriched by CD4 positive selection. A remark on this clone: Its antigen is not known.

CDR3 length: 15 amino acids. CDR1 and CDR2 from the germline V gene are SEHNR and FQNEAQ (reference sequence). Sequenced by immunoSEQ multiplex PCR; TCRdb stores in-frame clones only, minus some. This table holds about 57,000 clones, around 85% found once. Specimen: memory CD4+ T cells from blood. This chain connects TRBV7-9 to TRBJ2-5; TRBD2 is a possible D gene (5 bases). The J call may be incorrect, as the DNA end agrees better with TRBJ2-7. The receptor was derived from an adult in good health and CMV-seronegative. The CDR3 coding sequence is TGTGCCAGCAGCTTAGGTGGGAGTGAGGGATACGAGCAGTACTTC. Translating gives CASSLGGSEGYEQYF.